The clone carrying this TCR beta chain was seen at least ten times. The sample is drawn from a study of T cells in Graves' hyperthyroidism and ophthalmopathy. The germline gives CDR1 KGHDR, CDR2 SFDVKD. Deletions cut 4 bases from V and 5 bases from J, with 14 bases between. There are 15 residues in the CDR3. What was amplified from RNA transcripts were TCR beta CDR3 regions. First-round RT-PCR with HTBI primers amplified the TCR CDR3 region. Via MiXCR, TCRdb re-called the multiplex PCR reads, giving one row per CDR3 protein. The sample has roughly 110,000 distinct CDR3 sequences; approximately 16% are singletons.

This sequence was found in a woman in her forties or fifties with Graves' hyperthyroidism. Sequenced input: blood. V usage is TRBV24-1 and J usage is TRBJ2-1; D might be TRBD1 (6 bases). CDR3 sequence (DNA): TGTGCCACCAGTGAAGCGACAGGAGGAGACAATGAGCAGTTCTTC. Protein sequence: CATSEATGGDNEQFF.